These 25 T cell receptor beta chains came from one sample sequenced in a study of blood T cells in healthy people across ages. It was with a sample-barcoded 5' primer and a J-beta primer mix that a second PCR of roughly 7 to 12 cycles was run. One entry per CDR3 protein, called by TCRdb with MiXCR from the 5' RACE reads. The sample holds about 1,400,000 distinct CDR3 sequences, approximately 40% seen once. Sequences were obtained from blood. The source is a woman younger than 30 in good health.

This rearrangement joins TRBV6-5 to TRBJ1-1; D uncertain. Germline loops: CDR1 MNHEY, CDR2 SVGAGI. Trimming pared 5 bases from V and 10 bases from J, leaving 17 bases between. The CDR3 contains 13 residues. CDR3 region: CASSPLGLRGAFF. CDR3 DNA: TGTGCCAGCAGTCCGCTGGGATTGAGAGGAGCTTTCTTT.

V and J are TRBV14 and TRBJ2-7; possibly TRBD2 for D (6 bases). Between the trimmed V and J ends, which lost 2 bases and 7 bases, there was a span of 15 bases. The CDR3 length is 14 residues. Germline lookup yields CDR1 SGHDN and CDR2 FVKESK. In nucleotides, the CDR3 is TGTGCCAGCAGCCAAACTTGGGGCGGGGCTGAGCAGTACTTC. This encodes CASSQTWGGAEQYF.

V and J are TRBV12-3 or TRBV12-4 and TRBJ1-1; 9 nucleotides match TRBD1. This CDR3 is built from 11 residues. With V trimmed by 7 bases and J by 10 bases, 4 bases remained unmatched. The CDR3 nucleotides read TGTGCCAGCAACCTGGACAGGGGAGCTTTCTTT. Translating gives CASNLDRGAFF.

CDR3: CATGRGGTQETQYF. In DNA form, the CDR3 reads TGTGCCACCGGTAGGGGAGGGACCCAAGAGACCCAGTACTTC. The chain is built from TRBV13 and TRBJ2-5; 7 nucleotides line up with TRBD2. J was trimmed by 1 base and V by 10 bases; bases with no gene match: 9. The CDR3 extends over 14 amino acids. Germline loops: CDR1 PRHDT, CDR2 FYEKMQ (reference sequence).

V usage is TRBV6-5 and J usage is TRBJ2-1; D may be TRBD1 (5 bases). V dropped 6 bases and J dropped 7 bases, with 10 bases sitting between them. The CDR3 extends over 12 amino acids. Germline V gene data show CDR1 as MNHEY and CDR2 as SVGAGI. The CDR3 sequence: CASRGVENEQFF. DNA for the CDR3: TGTGCCAGCAGAGGGGTTGAAAATGAGCAGTTCTTC.

On this clonotype itself: The junction departs from the called germline gene at one end, perhaps through a read error. The V call is TRBV6-6, the J call TRBJ2-5, with 8 bases identical to TRBD2. Germline V gives CDR1 MNHNY, CDR2 SVGAGI (reference sequence). The CDR3 spans 15 residues. Here the CDR3 reads CAGSYPKSGGETQYF. CDR3 sequence (DNA): TGTGCCGGCAGTTACCCCAAGTCGGGGGGGGAGACCCAGTACTTC.

The sample holds a few counts of this clonotype. The rearrangement uses TRBV27 and TRBJ1-5; D perhaps matches TRBD1 (5 bases). V lost 4 bases, J lost 4 bases, and 8 bases lay in between. This CDR3 has 13 amino acids. Germline V gives CDR1 MNHEY, CDR2 SMNVEV (reference sequence). DNA for the CDR3: TGTGCCAGCAGTTGGGGCAAGAATCAGCCCCAGCATTTT. Amino acid sequence: CASSWGKNQPQHF.

The chain carries TRBV5-1 and TRBJ1-5; D is perhaps TRBD1 (5 bases). With 3 bases removed from V and 3 bases from J, the gap between germline ends came to 16 bases. From germline, CDR1 is SGHRS and CDR2 YFSETQ. The CDR3 runs to 16 residues. The CDR3 DNA follows: TGCGCCAGCAGCTCCCCGGACATCCCTTTCAATCAGCCCCAGCATTTT. This encodes CASSSPDIPFNQPQHF.

This clonotype has just a few counts. V gene TRBV7-6 combines with J gene TRBJ2-1; 8 nucleotides line up with TRBD2. The V segment lost 1 base and the J segment 5 bases; nucleotides outside the gene matches: 13. CDR1 is SGHVS and CDR2 is FNYEAQ in the germline V gene. CDR3 size: 18 residues. CDR3 bases: TGTGCCAGCAGCTTAGACCCTATCGGTAGCGGGAACGACAATGAGCAGTTCTTC. Its protein is CASSLDPIGSGNDNEQFF.

This chain joins TRBV2 and TRBJ2-7, with D maybe TRBD1 (6 bases). The CDR3 sequence is 14 residues long. V lost 6 bases, J lost 9 bases, and 21 bases lay in between. CDR1 and CDR2 (germline): SNHLY, FYNNEI. The CDR3 region has the DNA TGTGCCAGCAGATTCCGGAGGACAGCTGAAAGGCAGTACTTC. Translation gives CASRFRRTAERQYF.

The V gene is TRBV27, the J gene TRBJ1-1, with 7 bases aligning to TRBD1. J gave up 7 bases and V 5 bases, and 7 bases lay outside the gene matches. The CDR3 extends over 13 amino acids. Germline values: CDR1 MNHEY, CDR2 SMNVEV (reference sequence). CDR3 sequence (DNA): TGTGCCAGCAGTGAGCGTAGGACAGGTGAAGCTTTCTTT. This translates into CASSERRTGEAFF.

The chain uses TRBV2 and TRBJ2-1; 7 nucleotides line up with TRBD2. There are 16 residues in the CDR3. Germline CDR1 and CDR2: SNHLY and FYNNEI. V lost 8 bases and J lost 7; bases outside the gene matches: 17. CDR3 coding DNA: TGTGCCAGCCGGAAGTCCGGGGGAGGGTATAGGAATGAGCAGTTCTTC. Translation gives CASRKSGGGYRNEQFF. Based on the CDR3 plus reference TRBV2 and TRBJ2-1, the full variable domain is EPEVTQTPSHQVTQMGQEVILRCVPISNHLYFYWYRQILGQKVEFLVSFYNNEISEKSEIFDDQFSVERPDGSNFTLKIRSTKLEDSAMYFCASRKSGGGYRNEQFFGPGTRLTVL.

The rearrangement links TRBV24-1 to TRBJ1-6, with unresolved D. This CDR3 is 14 amino acids long. V was pared by 7 bases and J by 10 bases, with 16 bases between. Per the germline V gene, CDR1 is KGHDR and CDR2 is SFDVKD. The CDR3 sequence is CATSGSSAGSPLHF. CDR3 in DNA: TGTGCCACCAGCGGGTCGTCTGCGGGCTCACCCCTCCACTTT.

The gene calls are TRBV10-2 and TRBJ1-4; TRBD1 aligns across 8 bases. CDR3 size: 15 residues. Germline V gene data show CDR1 as WSHSY and CDR2 as SAAADI. V shed 6 bases and J 0 bases; nucleotides not matched to a gene: 3. CDR3 loop: CASRDRVSTNEKLFF. CDR3 sequence (DNA): TGCGCCAGCAGGGACAGGGTTTCAACTAATGAAAAACTGTTTTTT.

The CDR3 bases are TGTGCCAGCAGCTTGGTGAGTGGGAAGAGATACAATGAGCAGTACTTC. This sequence encodes CASSLVSGKRYNEQYF. The gene calls are TRBV7-9 and TRBJ2-5; D is ambiguous. In germline, CDR1 is SEHNR, CDR2 FQNEAQ (reference sequence). The V end was cut by 3 bases, the J end by 11 bases, with 25 bases between. The CDR3 has 16 residues.

This chain connects TRBV29-1 to TRBJ2-1; D perhaps matches TRBD1 (5 bases). The tail of the sequence fits TRBJ2-7 better, so the J call may be wrong. The CDR3 is 17 amino acids. From germline, CDR1 is SQVTM and CDR2 ANQGSEA. Written as DNA, the CDR3 is TGCAGCGTTGACTCGCTCAGGGCCCGTAGCTCCTACAATGAGCAGTACTTC. This translates into CSVDSLRARSSYNEQYF.

This clonotype was observed a few times. The chain employs TRBV3-1 and TRBJ2-3, with D unresolved. The length of the CDR3 is 16 residues. From germline, CDR1 is LGHDT and CDR2 YNNKEL (reference sequence). The V gene lost 4 bases and the J gene lost 4 bases, with 18 bases spanning the gap. In DNA, the CDR3 is TGTGCCAGCAGCCCCGCAAGCAACCTCGGCGCAGATACGCAGTATTTT. Protein sequence: CASSPASNLGADTQYF.

The V and J genes are TRBV20-1 and TRBJ2-3, with D perhaps given as TRBD1 or TRBD2 (6 bases each). CDR1 and CDR2 from the germline V gene are DFQATT and SNEGSKA (reference sequence). This CDR3 region has 11 residues. CDR3 in amino acids: CTGGRPDTQYF. CDR3 in DNA: TGCACTGGGGGGCGCCCAGATACGCAGTATTTT.

The genes are TRBV12-3 or TRBV12-4 and TRBJ2-1; 15 positions match TRBD2. CDR3 length equals 17 residues. V shed 5 bases and J 7 bases; nucleotides not matched to a gene: 9. The CDR3 nucleotides read TGTGCCAGCAGTCGCGGACTAGCGGGAGGGCCGGGGAATGAGCAGTTCTTC. Encoded protein: CASSRGLAGGPGNEQFF.

This chain links TRBV10-3 with TRBJ1-6; D unclear. Germline CDR1 ENHRY, CDR2 SYGVKD. This CDR3 spans 15 amino acids. The V end lost 3 bases, the J end lost 7 bases, and 13 bases lay between the germline ends. CDR3 region: CAISESGRLNSPLHF. The CDR3 bases are TGTGCCATCAGTGAATCAGGTCGCCTCAATTCACCCCTCCACTTT.

The chain is built from TRBV20-1 and TRBJ1-2; no reliable D call. The CDR3 covers 15 residues. Germline CDR1 and CDR2: DFQATT and SNEGSKA (reference sequence). Trimming shortened V by 3 bases and J by 5 bases, and 19 bases separated the two germline ends. Here the CDR3 DNA reads TGCAGTGCTAGCCCCAGACCCCGGACTGATTATGGCTACACCTTC. Protein sequence: CSASPRPRTDYGYTF.

This clonotype showed up just once. The chain has TRBV7-7 and TRBJ2-2, with 8 bases identical to TRBD1. CDR1 is SSHAT, CDR2 FNYEAQ, per germline (reference sequence). Trimming at V came to 5 bases and at J to 6 bases, leaving 8 bases not matched to a gene. This CDR3 is built from 15 residues. In DNA, the CDR3 is TGTGCCAGCAGCCGCGGACAGGGCAGGGCCGGGGAGCTGTTTTTT. It is translated as CASSRGQGRAGELFF.

The chain has TRBV4-1 and TRBJ2-1, with 7 bases matching TRBD1. Germline CDR1 is MGHRA and CDR2 is YSYEKL. There are 15 residues in the CDR3. Germline trimming cut 0 bases from V and 10 bases from J; bases unmatched to any gene: 9. CDR3 sequence (DNA): TGCGCCAGCAGCCAAGATTCTCGACAGGGCGGCGAGCAGTTCTTC. Translation gives CASSQDSRQGGEQFF.

This chain joins TRBV6-2 or TRBV6-3 and TRBJ1-2; 8 bases align to TRBD1. This CDR3 comprises 14 residues. Germline V lookup: CDR1 MNHEY, CDR2 SVGEGT. V gave up 6 bases and J gave up 1 base; unmatched junction bases: 4. CDR3 sequence (DNA): TGTGCCAGCAGAAACGGACAGGGTAACTATGGCTACACCTTC. This gives the protein CASRNGQGNYGYTF.

The V call is TRBV9, the J call TRBJ2-1; 10 bases agree with TRBD2. With 1 base clipped from V and 2 bases from J, the junction kept 0 bases outside the gene matches. The CDR3 runs to 15 residues. Germline V gene data show CDR1 as SGDLS and CDR2 as YYNGEE. The CDR3: CASSVTSGTYNEQFF. The CDR3 DNA follows: TGTGCCAGCAGCGTAACTAGCGGGACCTACAATGAGCAGTTCTTC.